This T cell receptor (beta chain) was recorded in a study of blood T cell repertoires in COVID-19. For the study at large: T cells, B-cell-depleted T cells, or PBMCs provided the cDNA or gDNA that served as material.

Participants' own reports of clinical history determined their cohort assignment. No more than 2 weeks before study entry, exposed participants had met a case of COVID-19. V shed 9 bases and J 3 bases; nucleotides not matched to a gene: 0. From germline, CDR1 is KGHDR and CDR2 SFDVKD. The CDR3 sequence is 13 residues long. In the source study's methods: Using reference gene primer amplification, nucleated cell counts were estimated. The data were produced by immunoSEQ multiplex PCR, yet TCRdb's version contains in-frame clones alone and is incomplete. For V, J and clone size, that table is used; D and trimming come from the DNA. The profile shows some 360,000 clones, around nine tenths of them singletons.

The V gene is TRBV24-1, the J gene TRBJ2-1; 11 positions agree with TRBD2. The sample was PBMCs or T cells enriched from blood (not recorded which). This clonotype originated in a woman in her thirties who had been exposed to COVID-19. The CDR3 sequence: CATGTSGYNEQFF. The DNA of the CDR3 is TGTGCCACCGGGACTAGCGGCTACAATGAGCAGTTCTTC.